This note documents a single T cell receptor beta chain sequence. Its specificity is not known. This sample stems from a study of shared clonotypes between healthy human individuals. Overall study context: For every donor, three CD4 naive, three CD4 memory, two CD8 naive and one CD8 memory plates were used. Points from the study as a whole: Some naive CD4 clonotypes, 4% to 6%, turned up in common across several donors. Memory subsets generally showed smaller estimated richness than naive subsets did.

Methods used by the authors: ImmunoSEQ supplied junction-only sequences lacking quality scores, so filtering was different. Sequenced by immunoSEQ multiplex PCR; TCRdb stores in-frame clones only, minus some. The V and J calls and the clone size are those of that table, but D and trimming were determined from the DNA. This table has 2,100,000 or so clones, more than 90% appearing once. Germline CDR1 and CDR2: SGHAT and FQNNGV. This CDR3 has 15 amino acids. The V gene lost 0 bases and the J gene lost 1 base, with 8 bases spanning the gap. V usage is TRBV11-2 and J usage is TRBJ2-3; perhaps TRBD2 as D (5 bases). This receptor was identified in a man younger than 35 in good health. The specimen was naive CD4+ T cells sorted from blood. Documented subset: CD45RA+ positively selected. CDR3 bases: TGTGCCAGCAGCTTAGAGTGGCGGGGCACAGATACGCAGTATTTT. It translates to CASSLEWRGTDTQYF.